These 22 T cell receptor beta chains were sequenced from one sample in a study of T cell changes during pregnancy in multiple sclerosis. The assay was immunoSEQ multiplex PCR, and TCRdb's table has in-frame clones only and misses some. This sample yields some 60,000 clones, of which just over 90% are seen a single time; around 2.3% belongs to the top ten. The sample consisted of peripheral blood, taken in the first trimester of pregnancy. These receptors originate from a female donor in good health, enrolled as a control in a pregnancy study.

The rearrangement links TRBV27 to TRBJ1-2; D call uncertain. Trimming pared 2 bases from V and 8 bases from J, leaving 18 bases between. This CDR3 spans 15 amino acids. From germline, CDR1 is MNHEY and CDR2 SMNVEV (reference sequence). This CDR3 reads CASSLLESPIGGYTF. The CDR3 DNA follows: TGTGCCAGCAGTTTACTAGAGTCGCCGATCGGAGGCTACACCTTC.

The chain employs TRBV6-5 and TRBJ2-1; 7 bases line up with TRBD2. V was clipped by 0 bases and J by 14 bases; unmatched bases: 7. The CDR3 loop spans 13 amino acids. Germline V gives CDR1 MNHEY, CDR2 SVGAGI. CDR3 region: CASSYSGRREKFF. The CDR3 DNA sequence: TGTGCCAGCAGTTACTCGGGGCGGCGGGAGAAGTTCTTC.

This clone was recorded only once. This sequence joins TRBV4-1 and TRBJ1-5; 9 bases are a match to TRBD1. Per the germline V gene, CDR1 is MGHRA and CDR2 is YSYEKL. The CDR3 is made up of 18 amino acids. The ends lost 5 bases at V and 0 bases at J; junction bases unmatched: 11. The CDR3 coding sequence is TGCGCCAGCAGCACAGGACAGGGGCCCCAGCATAGCAATCAGCCCCAGCATTTT. Encoded protein: CASSTGQGPQHSNQPQHF.

The chain has TRBV9 and TRBJ2-3, with TRBD2 identical over 10 bases. Germline V gives CDR1 SGDLS, CDR2 YYNGEE. The CDR3 is 15 residues long. The V and J ends lost 4 bases and 2 bases, in that order; junction bases with no gene match: 4. CDR3 DNA: TGTGCCAGCAGCCCACTAGCGGGACCCACAGATACGCAGTATTTT. Protein: CASSPLAGPTDTQYF.

The V call is TRBV5-1, the J call TRBJ1-6, with D maybe TRBD1 (6 bases). Germline loops: CDR1 SGHRS, CDR2 YFSETQ. The CDR3 extends over 15 amino acids. The ends were cut back, 0 bases at V and 6 bases at J, with 10 bases in the middle. The CDR3 sequence: CASSLGGLGNSPLHF. The DNA for the CDR3 is TGCGCCAGCAGCTTGGGGGGGCTTGGTAATTCACCCCTCCACTTT. Together with reference TRBV5-1 and TRBJ1-6, the CDR3 gives the full variable domain: KAGVTQTPRYLIKTRGQQVTLSCSPISGHRSVSWYQQTPGQGLQFLFEYFSETQRNKGNFPGRFSGRQFSNSRSEMNVSTLELGDSALYLCASSLGGLGNSPLHFGNGTRLTVT.

The chain joins TRBV7-9 to TRBJ2-7; 10 positions agree with TRBD2. The CDR3 is 15 residues long. With 2 bases clipped from V and 5 bases from J, the junction kept 6 bases outside the gene matches. The V gene's germline CDR1 is SEHNR and CDR2 FQNEAQ (reference sequence). DNA for the CDR3: TGTGCCAGCAGCTTAAAGCCTAGCGGGAGCGACGAGCAGTACTTC. This codes for CASSLKPSGSDEQYF. Together with reference TRBV7-9 and TRBJ2-7, the CDR3 gives the full variable domain: DTGVSQNPRHKITKRGQNVTFRCDPISEHNRLYWYRQTLGQGPEFLTYFQNEAQLEKSRLLSDRFSAERPKGSFSTLEIQRTEQGDSAMYLCASSLKPSGSDEQYFGPGTRLTVT.

The chain joins TRBV7-9 to TRBJ2-3, with no clear D. CDR3 length: 15 residues. With 8 bases removed from V and 0 bases from J, the gap between germline ends came to 15 bases. Per the germline V gene, CDR1 is SEHNR and CDR2 is FQNEAQ (reference sequence). The CDR3 coding sequence is TGTGCCAGCGTACTCGCCGCTTCTAGCACAGATACGCAGTATTTT. Protein: CASVLAASSTDTQYF.

This CDR3 is CAWRDTGGPQHF. The CDR3 region has the DNA TGTGCCTGGAGGGATACAGGGGGGCCCCAGCATTTT. The J gene is TRBJ1-5, the V gene TRBV30; 8 bases map to TRBD1. V dropped 3 bases and J dropped 9; count of bases not matched to a gene: 4. Germline CDR1 GTSNPN, CDR2 SVGIG (reference sequence). The CDR3 has 12 residues.

The chain recombines TRBV5-1 with TRBJ2-3; 11 bases fit TRBD2. Trimming at V came to 9 bases and at J to 2 bases, leaving 11 bases not matched to a gene. Germline V gene lookup returns CDR1 SGHRS and CDR2 YFSETQ. The CDR3 is made up of 16 amino acids. The DNA of the CDR3 is TGCGCCACCAGACGAGGGACTAGCGGACCCACAGATACGCAGTATTTT. It codes for CATRRGTSGPTDTQYF.

The V call is TRBV19, the J call TRBJ2-7; 7 bases line up with TRBD1. The CDR3 extends over 14 amino acids. The J segment lost 1 base and the V segment lost 5 bases, leaving 5 bases of the junction unmatched. Germline values: CDR1 LNHDA, CDR2 SQIVND (reference sequence). CDR3 nucleotides: TGTGCCAGTAGTCAAATGGGACAGTCCTACGAGCAGTACTTC. Translation gives CASSQMGQSYEQYF.

This clone was seen a single time. The CDR3 region has the DNA TGTGCCAGCAGCCGCGACAGCTACACCGGGGAGCTGTTTTTT. Its translation is CASSRDSYTGELFF. The V and J genes are TRBV11-3 and TRBJ2-2; weak D call: TRBD1 (5 bases). Germline V gene data show CDR1 as SGHNT and CDR2 as YENEEA. V was clipped by 5 bases and J by 3 bases, with 10 bases between them. There are 14 residues in the CDR3.

This chain uses TRBV10-3 with TRBJ1-1; unclear D gene. The CDR3 runs to 16 residues. CDR1 and CDR2 (germline): ENHRY, SYGVKD. Trimming left V 0 bases short and J 2 bases short, with 13 bases between. The CDR3 DNA reads TGTGCCATCAGTGAGTCAGGTGGGCACTCAAACACTGAAGCTTTCTTT. This gives the protein CAISESGGHSNTEAFF.

The chain couples TRBV19 to TRBJ2-2, with D unresolved. The CDR3 has 13 amino acids. V lost 7 bases to trimming and J lost 4 bases, with 10 bases between them. Germline V gene lookup returns CDR1 LNHDA and CDR2 SQIVND (reference sequence). The CDR3 DNA reads TGTGCCAGTACCCCTGACACCACCGGGGAGCTGTTTTTT. Translation: CASTPDTTGELFF.

The chain uses TRBV18 and TRBJ2-5; D possibly corresponds to TRBD2 (5 bases). The CDR3 is 15 residues long. Germline V lookup: CDR1 KGHSH, CDR2 LQKENI. V lost 6 bases and J 2 bases, leaving 16 bases between the germline ends. The CDR3 sequence is CASSQVSSVQETQYF. CDR3 nucleotide sequence: TGTGCCAGCTCTCAAGTTAGTAGCGTACAAGAGACCCAGTACTTC.

The table lists this clone with a few counts. The chain has TRBV2 and TRBJ2-5; 8 positions match TRBD1. CDR3 length equals 14 residues. Losses at the gene ends were 10 bases for V and 2 bases for J; bases not matched to a gene: 9. The V gene's germline CDR1 is SNHLY and CDR2 FYNNEI. The CDR3 spells CATREDRVQETQYF. In nucleotides, the CDR3 is TGTGCCACCAGGGAGGACAGGGTTCAAGAGACCCAGTACTTC.

V and J are TRBV5-1 and TRBJ1-5; tentative D call: TRBD1 (6 bases). Trimming left V 4 bases short and J 4 bases short, with 18 bases between. The CDR3 sequence is 16 residues long. Germline assignment: CDR1 SGHRS and CDR2 YFSETQ. The CDR3 coding sequence is TGCGCCAGCAGCGGAACAAGGACAGTTCCTAATCAGCCCCAGCATTTT. Translation gives CASSGTRTVPNQPQHF.

This clone has only a few counts. The J gene is TRBJ2-1, the V gene TRBV19; 11 positions agree with TRBD2. Germline loops: CDR1 LNHDA, CDR2 SQIVND (reference sequence). V trimming: 3 bases; J trimming: 3 bases; junction bases outside the gene matches: 7. CDR3 length: 17 amino acids. CDR3 nucleotide sequence: TGTGCCAGTAGTATGTCCTCGCTAGCGGGGGGCTACAATGAGCAGTTCTTC. As protein: CASSMSSLAGGYNEQFF.

This chain joins TRBV10-1 and TRBJ2-3; D may be TRBD2 (6 bases). V was clipped by 11 bases and J by 6 bases, with 9 bases between them. The CDR3 covers 10 residues. In germline, CDR1 is WNHNN, CDR2 SYGVQD (reference sequence). The CDR3 DNA sequence: TGCGCCGGACGGGGGGATACGCAGTATTTT. It translates to CAGRGDTQYF.

This chain connects TRBV7-9 to TRBJ2-7; 7 bases are a match to TRBD1. V was pared by 4 bases and J by 6 bases, with 9 bases of the junction left unmatched. In germline, CDR1 is SEHNR, CDR2 FQNEAQ (reference sequence). This CDR3 comprises 14 residues. The chain's CDR3 is CASSSTPTGFEQYF. The CDR3 region has the DNA TGTGCCAGCAGCTCAACACCGACAGGGTTCGAGCAGTACTTC.

The CDR3 sequence is CASSPTGGDYGYTF. CDR3 coding DNA: TGTGCCAGCTCTCCGACAGGGGGGGACTATGGCTACACCTTC. V usage is TRBV18 and J usage is TRBJ1-2, with 9 nucleotides matching TRBD1. The CDR3 spans 14 residues. J gave up 3 bases and V 6 bases, and 5 bases lay outside the gene matches. Germline loops: CDR1 KGHSH, CDR2 LQKENI.

This chain joins TRBV5-4 and TRBJ2-5, with a possible D match to TRBD1 (5 bases). V was shortened by 0 bases and J by 1 base, with 10 bases between the two germline ends. The CDR3 is 15 residues long. Germline loops: CDR1 SGHNT, CDR2 YYREEE (reference sequence). The CDR3: CASSLAGGAQETQYF. As DNA, the CDR3 is TGTGCCAGCAGCTTGGCCGGTGGGGCCCAAGAGACCCAGTACTTC. The full variable domain, its missing parts supplied by reference TRBV5-4 and TRBJ2-5, is ETGVTQSPTHLIKTRGQQVTLRCSSQSGHNTVSWYQQALGQGPQFIFQYYREEENGRGNFPPRFSGLQFPNYSSELNVNALELDDSALYLCASSLAGGAQETQYFGPGTRLLVL.

V gene TRBV19 combines with J gene TRBJ1-1; 7 nucleotides match TRBD1. Germline-derived CDR1 and CDR2 are LNHDA and SQIVND (reference sequence). The CDR3 is 15 residues long. The junction had 12 bases not matched to a gene; V was cut back by 5 bases and J by 6 bases. CDR3 in DNA: TGTGCCAGTAGTCAAACAGGGGTTGGTTTCGCTGAAGCTTTCTTT. This codes for CASSQTGVGFAEAFF.